This T cell receptor beta chain was recovered during a study of shared clonotypes between healthy human individuals. Study outcomes and limitations: Tissue TCR repertoires likely differ from these blood-only repertoires. A few donors had roughly 5.2% of their naive CD4 clonotypes in common. Although depth was large, rarefaction showed that sequencing of the sorted subsets was incomplete.

Original analysis: ImmunoSEQ only sent back junction sequences with no quality scores, so filtering was done differently. Repertoires were generated with immunoSEQ multiplex PCR, while TCRdb's copy carries only in-frame clones and drops some. V, J and clone size are those of that table, while D and trimming were read from the DNA. The sample comprises about 2 million clones, 85% to 95% of which are singletons, and approximately 0.13% rests with the top ten. Germline V gene sequence: CDR1 SGHTA, CDR2 FQGNSA. CDR3 length: 14 amino acids. The trim removed 1 base at V and 6 bases at J, leaving 4 bases unmatched. This clone was recorded only once. Its specificity is unknown.

The TCR originated in a man aged 18 to 30 in good health. The chain uses TRBV7-2 and TRBJ2-7; 9 bases fit TRBD1. Material: naive CD4+ T cells sorted from blood. Subset described: CD45RA+ positively selected. This CDR3 reads CASSLEGTGPEQYF. Written as DNA, the CDR3 is TGTGCCAGCAGCTTAGAAGGGACAGGGCCCGAGCAGTACTTC. Combining the CDR3 with reference TRBV7-2 and TRBJ2-7 gives the whole variable domain GAGVSQSPSNKVTEKGKDVELRCDPISGHTALYWYRQSLGQGLEFLIYFQGNSAPDKSGLPSDRFSAERTGGSVSTLTIQRTQQEDSAVYLCASSLEGTGPEQYFGPGTRLTVT.